Presented here are 27 T cell receptor beta chains from one specimen sequenced in a study of blood T cell repertoires in COVID-19. Assay used: immunoSEQ multiplex PCR; TCRdb lists only in-frame clones, some missing. The sample lists 150,000 or so clones, around 90% occurring once. The sequencing input was PBMCs or T cells enriched from blood (not recorded which). The receptor set was obtained from a woman aged 40-49 years who had been exposed to COVID-19.

V and J are TRBV5-1 and TRBJ1-3; TRBD1 is a possible D gene (5 bases). V was clipped by 4 bases and J by 3 bases, with 14 bases between them. Germline CDR1 SGHRS, CDR2 YFSETQ. The CDR3 extends over 15 amino acids. CDR3 DNA sequence: TGCGCCAGCAGCCTCGATGGGGCATTTGGAAACACCATATATTTT. Translated, it gives CASSLDGAFGNTIYF.

This clone was picked up one time. The V and J genes are TRBV9 and TRBJ2-1; a possible D gene is TRBD1 (5 bases). The CDR3 is 14 amino acids. Germline-derived CDR1 and CDR2 are SGDLS and YYNGEE. Trimming left V 2 bases short and J 6 bases short, with 12 bases between. In nucleotides, the CDR3 is TGTGCCAGCAGCGTCAGGGATGGGCTCAATGAGCAGTTCTTC. Residues: CASSVRDGLNEQFF.

V and J are TRBV11-2 and TRBJ2-3, with 7 bases matching TRBD1. V trimming: 5 bases; J trimming: 1 base; junction bases outside the gene matches: 3. The CDR3 covers 14 residues. Germline V gives CDR1 SGHAT, CDR2 FQNNGV. The DNA of the CDR3 is TGTGCCAGCAGCCGGACAGGCGGCACAGATACGCAGTATTTT. This gives the protein CASSRTGGTDTQYF.

The chain combines TRBV7-3 with TRBJ2-1; TRBD2 matches at 11 bases. CDR1 SGHTA and CDR2 FQGTGA come from the germline V gene. CDR3 length: 16 amino acids. Unmatched junction bases numbered 2, after V lost 2 bases and J lost 2 bases. CDR3 DNA sequence: TGTGCCAGCAGCTTAGGTAGCGGGGGGGCCTACAATGAGCAGTTCTTC. This gives the protein CASSLGSGGAYNEQFF.

The CDR3 sequence: CATSRETSIRAGTGFNSPLHF. CDR3 coding DNA: TGTGCCACCAGCAGAGAAACTTCGATTCGTGCGGGGACAGGGTTTAATTCACCCCTCCACTTT. This sequence joins TRBV15 and TRBJ1-6; 9 nucleotides match TRBD1. Germline loops: CDR1 LNHNV, CDR2 YYDKDF (reference sequence). The CDR3 runs to 21 residues. The V segment lost 0 bases and the J segment 6 bases; nucleotides outside the gene matches: 18.

The chain combines TRBV5-6 with TRBJ1-5; TRBD1 matches at 8 bases. Trimming removed 2 bases from V and 11 bases from J; junction bases left unmatched: 6. This CDR3 has 13 residues. CDR1 SGHDT and CDR2 YYEEEE come from the germline V gene. Written as DNA, the CDR3 is TGTGCCAGCAGCTTACGGCACAGGGGGGCCCAGCATTTT. Its protein product is CASSLRHRGAQHF.

The chain recombines TRBV7-9 with TRBJ1-1; 7 bases fit TRBD1. J lost 6 bases, V lost 5 bases, and 6 bases had no gene match. Germline V lookup: CDR1 SEHNR, CDR2 FQNEAQ (reference sequence). There are 13 residues in the CDR3. The CDR3 nucleotides read TGTGCCAGCAGCCCAGGGGGGAGTGCTGAAGCTTTCTTT. Protein: CASSPGGSAEAFF.

The rearrangement links TRBV2 to TRBJ2-1, with 9 bases that match TRBD1. CDR1 and CDR2 (germline): SNHLY, FYNNEI. With 5 bases clipped from V and 4 bases from J, the junction kept 6 bases outside the gene matches. The CDR3 contains 15 residues. CDR3 protein: CASSSGTGLYNEQFF. DNA for the CDR3: TGTGCCAGCAGTTCCGGGACAGGGTTGTACAATGAGCAGTTCTTC.

The sample holds a few counts of this clone. The rearrangement joins TRBV5-1 to TRBJ1-5; D is possibly TRBD1 (5 bases). The CDR3 extends over 15 amino acids. V gave up 0 bases and J gave up 0 bases, with 7 bases separating them. Per germline, CDR1 SGHRS and CDR2 YFSETQ. The CDR3, as DNA: TGCGCCAGCAGCTTGGATCAGGGTAGCAATCAGCCCCAGCATTTT. Residues: CASSLDQGSNQPQHF.

CDR3 DNA: TGTGCCAGCTCAACGAGGACTGAAGCTTTCTTT. Amino acid sequence: CASSTRTEAFF. V and J are TRBV18 and TRBJ1-1; no clear D. CDR1 is KGHSH, CDR2 LQKENI, per germline. Trimming removed 5 bases at V and 5 bases at J, with 6 bases between. The CDR3 is 11 residues long.

This chain links TRBV28 with TRBJ2-7, with a weak D call TRBD2 (5 bases). The CDR3 loop spans 14 amino acids. The ends were cut back, 7 bases at V and 4 bases at J, with 17 bases in the middle. Per the germline V gene, CDR1 is MDHEN and CDR2 is SYDVKM. The CDR3 sequence is CASNSVSGKYEQYF. DNA of the CDR3: TGTGCCAGCAACTCGGTGTCGGGGAAGTACGAGCAGTACTTC.

The genes are TRBV29-1 and TRBJ1-3; tentative D call: TRBD1 (5 bases). The ends were cut back, 6 bases at V and 0 bases at J, with 9 bases in the middle. Per germline, CDR1 SQVTM and CDR2 ANQGSEA. The CDR3 extends over 13 amino acids. The DNA for the CDR3 is TGCAGCGTGACAGACCGCTCTGGAAACACCATATATTTT. This codes for CSVTDRSGNTIYF.

This clone was recorded many times. The chain links TRBV7-9 to TRBJ2-2; 8 bases match TRBD2. The CDR3 covers 16 residues. Germline assignment: CDR1 SEHNR and CDR2 FQNEAQ (reference sequence). V was clipped by 5 bases and J by 1 base; unmatched bases: 6. CDR3 DNA: TGTGCCAGCAGCACCGCGGGGGGCGGGAACACCGGGGAGCTGTTTTTT. It translates to CASSTAGGGNTGELFF. The variable domain in full, completed from reference TRBV7-9 and TRBJ2-2, reads DTGVSQNPRHKITKRGQNVTFRCDPISEHNRLYWYRQTLGQGPEFLTYFQNEAQLEKSRLLSDRFSAERPKGSFSTLEIQRTEQGDSAMYLCASSTAGGGNTGELFFGEGSRLTVL.

The chain has TRBV19 and TRBJ1-5, with D possibly TRBD1 on 5 matching bases. In germline, CDR1 is LNHDA, CDR2 SQIVND (reference sequence). Trimming stripped 7 bases from V and 2 bases from J, with 12 bases between. The CDR3 totals 14 residues. The CDR3: CASNSGRGNQPQHF. The CDR3 coding sequence is TGTGCCAGTAATTCAGGCAGGGGCAATCAGCCCCAGCATTTT.

The chain joins TRBV9 to TRBJ1-4; 10 bases fit TRBD1. The CDR3 is 15 residues long. Germline CDR1 SGDLS, CDR2 YYNGEE. After removal of 6 bases from V and 8 bases from J, the junction contained 10 bases not matched to a gene. The CDR3 coding sequence is TGTGCCAGCACCCGGACAGGGGGGTTATTGGAAAAACTGTTTTTT. Translating gives CASTRTGGLLEKLFF.

This chain joins TRBV12-5 and TRBJ1-1; D possibly corresponds to TRBD1 (6 bases). The CDR3 sequence is 15 residues long. Germline V lookup: CDR1 LGHNT, CDR2 FRNRAP. V gave up 2 bases and J gave up 7 bases, with 17 bases separating them. The chain's CDR3 is CASGLTTGSLVEAFF. Here the CDR3 DNA reads TGTGCTAGTGGTTTGACCACAGGGTCTCTAGTTGAAGCTTTCTTT. The full variable domain, in which reference TRBV12-5 and TRBJ1-1 provide the parts outside the CDR3, is DARVTQTPRHKVTEMGQEVTMRCQPILGHNTVFWYRQTMMQGLELLAYFRNRAPLDDSGMPKDRFSAEMPDATLATLKIQPSEPRDSAVYFCASGLTTGSLVEAFFGQGTRLTVV.

The J gene is TRBJ2-7, the V gene TRBV27, with TRBD2 as a possible D gene (8 bases). V shed 2 bases and J shed 7 bases, with 15 bases lying between them. CDR3 length: 14 residues. Germline lookup yields CDR1 MNHEY and CDR2 SMNVEV (reference sequence). The CDR3 bases are TGTGCCAGCAGTTTAGGGGCGGGGGGACAGGAGCAGTACTTC. It is translated as CASSLGAGGQEQYF.

This rearrangement joins TRBV27 to TRBJ1-1; TRBD1 aligns across 7 bases. Germline loops: CDR1 MNHEY, CDR2 SMNVEV (reference sequence). This CDR3 comprises 18 residues. Trimming took 4 bases from V and 0 from J; bases not matched to a gene: 14. Here the CDR3 reads CASSSYRRGTAMNTEAFF. In nucleotides, the CDR3 is TGTGCCAGCAGTTCTTACCGAAGAGGGACAGCCATGAACACTGAAGCTTTCTTT.

The CDR3 reads CASSTGGDGYTF. The CDR3 nucleotides are TGCGCCAGCAGCACCGGGGGGGATGGCTACACCTTC. The chain uses TRBV5-1 and TRBJ1-2, with a weak D call TRBD1 (5 bases). V was cut by 4 bases and J by 6 bases, with 10 bases left in between. The CDR3 loop spans 12 amino acids. Germline V gives CDR1 SGHRS, CDR2 YFSETQ. The whole variable domain, filled in from reference TRBV5-1 and TRBJ1-2, reads KAGVTQTPRYLIKTRGQQVTLSCSPISGHRSVSWYQQTPGQGLQFLFEYFSETQRNKGNFPGRFSGRQFSNSRSEMNVSTLELGDSALYLCASSTGGDGYTFGSGTRLTVV.

This clone was seen a single time. The CDR3 loop reads CASSPMMTGEQPQHF. The DNA of the CDR3 is TGTGCCAGCAGTCCTATGATGACAGGGGAGCAGCCCCAGCATTTT. The V and J genes are TRBV27 and TRBJ1-5; 8 positions agree with TRBD1. The CDR3 sequence is 15 residues long. CDR1 MNHEY and CDR2 SMNVEV come from the germline V gene (reference sequence). V lost 5 bases and J lost 7; bases outside the gene matches: 10.

The J gene is TRBJ1-1, the V gene TRBV5-1, with D perhaps matching TRBD1 (6 bases). The CDR3 runs 13 residues. In germline, CDR1 is SGHRS, CDR2 YFSETQ. Trimming left V 4 bases short and J 7 bases short, with 14 bases between. CDR3 sequence reads: CASSDQGKGEAFF. The CDR3 DNA reads as TGCGCCAGCAGCGACCAGGGGAAGGGTGAAGCTTTCTTT.

The chain joins TRBV28 to TRBJ1-1; D is ambiguous. CDR3 size: 12 residues. Germline CDR1 MDHEN, CDR2 SYDVKM. The V end lost 8 bases, the J end lost 1 base, and 8 bases lay between the germline ends. The CDR3 region has the DNA TGTGCCAGCTTCAGCGGGAACACTGAAGCTTTCTTT. Translating gives CASFSGNTEAFF. The full variable domain, completed using reference TRBV28 and TRBJ1-1, is DVKVTQSSRYLVKRTGEKVFLECVQDMDHENMFWYRQDPGLGLRLIYFSYDVKMKEKGDIPEGYSVSREKKERFSLILESASTNQTSMYLCASFSGNTEAFFGQGTRLTVV.

This chain joins TRBV11-3 and TRBJ2-2; D unclear. Trimming removed 0 bases from V and 5 bases from J, with 7 bases in between. CDR3 length equals 14 residues. Germline-derived CDR1 and CDR2 are SGHNT and YENEEA. The CDR3 nucleotides are TGTGCCAGCAGCTTAGAGTCCCGTACCGGGGAGCTGTTTTTT. It specifies CASSLESRTGELFF.

The V gene is TRBV11-3, the J gene TRBJ1-2, with D perhaps TRBD1 (6 bases). CDR1 and CDR2 (germline): SGHNT, YENEEA. CDR3 length equals 16 residues. V lost 0 bases and J lost 0, with 11 bases in between. The CDR3 sequence: CASSLDGGAANYGYTF. The DNA for the CDR3 is TGTGCCAGCAGCTTAGATGGGGGCGCAGCTAACTATGGCTACACCTTC.

The genes are TRBV28 and TRBJ1-2; 7 nucleotides agree with TRBD1. The germline V gene encodes CDR1 MDHEN and CDR2 SYDVKM. This CDR3 contains 15 residues. Trimming took 5 bases from V and 0 from J; bases not matched to a gene: 6. The CDR3 region has the DNA TGTGCCAGCAGTGGGCCAGGGGGTACTAACTATGGCTACACCTTC. It yields the protein CASSGPGGTNYGYTF.

The CDR3 DNA follows: TGTGCCAGCAGCACCGGACAGAACACTGAAGCTTTCTTT. This codes for CASSTGQNTEAFF. J is TRBJ1-1 and V is TRBV11-3, with D possibly being TRBD1 (5 bases). The CDR3 length is 13 residues. CDR1 SGHNT and CDR2 YENEEA come from the germline V gene. The V end was cut by 5 bases, the J end by 1 base, with 8 bases between.

The rearrangement links TRBV9 to TRBJ2-2; a weak D match, TRBD1 (5 bases). The germline CDR1 and CDR2 sequences are SGDLS and YYNGEE. V lost 4 bases, J lost 6 bases, and 19 bases lay in between. The CDR3 is 16 residues long. Written as DNA, the CDR3 is TGTGCCAGCAGCACCGGGCAGGGTGGGTTTTCCGGGGAGCTGTTTTTT. Encoded protein: CASSTGQGGFSGELFF.